This T cell receptor beta chain was sequenced for a study of T cell responses to AZD1222 COVID-19 vaccine. The study's findings and limits: Recipients of two AZD1222 doses showed rising Spike-specific TCR breadth and depth. Repertoires were collected only later (after the peak T cell response had occurred). Regions 160-218 and 743-854 dominated among vaccine-associated CD4 TCRs spanning spike. The donors showed a predominance of white British ancestry and of females, with possible underestimation of clonal diversity.

Details on this clone: Antigen unknown.

The data were produced by immunoSEQ multiplex PCR, yet TCRdb's version contains in-frame clones alone and is incomplete. The sample lists 100,000 to 150,000 clones, approximately 90% occurring once. This CDR3 is built from 17 residues. After removal of 0 bases from V and 3 bases from J, the junction contained 6 bases not matched to a gene. Germline values: CDR1 LGHDT, CDR2 YNNKEL (reference sequence). The input for sequencing was peripheral blood, taken on day 0 of AZD1222 vaccination. This receptor was taken from an adult in good health. The chain couples TRBV3-1 (or the pseudogene TRBV3-2) to TRBJ2-3; 10 bases line up with TRBD2. In nucleotides, the CDR3 is TGTGCCAGCAGCCAAGATCGGGGTAGCGGGGGGACAGATACGCAGTATTTT. Translation: CASSQDRGSGGTDTQYF.